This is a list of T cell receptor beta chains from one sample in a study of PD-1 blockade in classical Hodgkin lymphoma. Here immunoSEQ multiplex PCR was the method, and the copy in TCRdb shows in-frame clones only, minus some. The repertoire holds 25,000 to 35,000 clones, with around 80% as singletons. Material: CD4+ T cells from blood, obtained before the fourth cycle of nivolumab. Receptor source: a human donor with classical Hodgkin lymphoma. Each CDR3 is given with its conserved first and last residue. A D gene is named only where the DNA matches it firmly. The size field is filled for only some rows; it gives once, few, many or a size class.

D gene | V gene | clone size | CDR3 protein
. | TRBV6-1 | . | CASWSQNYGYTF
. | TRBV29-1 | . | CSVESPRFGELFF
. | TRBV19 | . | CASSIGPGISTNEKLFF
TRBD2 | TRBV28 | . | CASKGGGVGDTQYF
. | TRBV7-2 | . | CASSLGGGSYNEQFF
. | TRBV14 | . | CASSQVTEKLFF
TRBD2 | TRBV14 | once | CASSRTRAETQYF
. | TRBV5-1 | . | CASSLGRGTDTQYF
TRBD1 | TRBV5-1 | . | CASSPGRQGNSPLHF
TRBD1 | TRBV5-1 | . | CASSLRQGFQETQYF
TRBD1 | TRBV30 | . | CAWSVLRTGNYGYTF
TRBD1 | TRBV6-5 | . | CASISGDSYGYTF
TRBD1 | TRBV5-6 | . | CASSTTGEPGANVLTF
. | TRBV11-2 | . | CASSLSGPLSGNTIYF
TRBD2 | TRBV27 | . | CASSYTGLPGGNEQFF
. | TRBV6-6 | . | CASSPWSGSNQPQHF
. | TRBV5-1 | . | CASSPRGGTNYGYTF
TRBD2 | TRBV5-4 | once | CASSLSSGASYEQYF
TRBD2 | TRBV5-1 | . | CASSLAPTSGGTDTQYF
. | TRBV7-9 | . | CASSLEGPDTQYF
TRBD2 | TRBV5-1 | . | CASSLMGLAGSEETQYF
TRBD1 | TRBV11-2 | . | CASSKWTGTNYGYTF
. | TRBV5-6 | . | CASSSQPGETQYF
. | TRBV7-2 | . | CASSLGASLGSYEQYF
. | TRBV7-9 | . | CASSLEVARAYEQYF
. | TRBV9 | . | CASSLRTGRDTDTQYF
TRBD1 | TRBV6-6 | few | CASTDRGHSPLHF
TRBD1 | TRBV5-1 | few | CASSLRDREASPLHF
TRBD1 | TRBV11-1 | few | CASSNRDRGRENGYTF
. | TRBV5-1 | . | CASSPSQGPTSGNTIYF
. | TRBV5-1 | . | CASSPEGGYTQYF
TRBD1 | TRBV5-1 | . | CASSLRRTGEGNEQFF
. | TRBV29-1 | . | CSVGGGEANEKLFF
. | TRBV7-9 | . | CATGDGNNQPQHF
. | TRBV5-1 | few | CASSAAGTLGYTF
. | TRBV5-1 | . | CASSFGRITDTQYF
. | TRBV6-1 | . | CASTEQGRQPQHF
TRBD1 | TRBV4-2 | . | CASSLESRGRWEQYF
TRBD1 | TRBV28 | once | CASSLSGTATGNTIYF
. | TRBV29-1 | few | CSVLTGEHGYTF
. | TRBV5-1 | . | CASSQDGSQAETQYF
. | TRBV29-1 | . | CSVYRGYEQYF